The rows below give T cell receptor beta chains drawn from one sample of a study of shared clonotypes between healthy human individuals. Generated by immunoSEQ multiplex PCR, the TCRdb table keeps only in-frame clones and is missing some. Of a few million clones in the sample, 93% were seen once. The sequencing input was naive CD8+ T cells from PBMCs. These receptors were taken from a man between 18 and 35 years old in good health. Some clones in this sample may be carry-over from other donors' samples. The CDR3 runs from the conserved cysteine through the conserved F or W. Each record gives: V gene, CDR3 protein.

v_call: TRBV7-9; cdr3_aa: CASSPPYGTPAETQYF
v_call: TRBV6-5; cdr3_aa: CASSYAIGGPGELFF
v_call: TRBV7-8; cdr3_aa: CASSLELVQGELDTEAFF
v_call: TRBV9; cdr3_aa: CASSVGDTYNEQFF
v_call: TRBV4-1; cdr3_aa: CASSQVPRAVLAGGKPRETQYF
v_call: TRBV6-5; cdr3_aa: CASSYGTVTSEQFF
v_call: TRBV27; cdr3_aa: CASGPSYAYGYTF
v_call: TRBV18; cdr3_aa: CASSPPGQGRETQYF
v_call: TRBV27; cdr3_aa: CASSLIAGQTTTQYF
v_call: TRBV27; cdr3_aa: CASSFRAGYEQYF
v_call: TRBV27; cdr3_aa: CASSRGGRRETQYF
v_call: TRBV6-5; cdr3_aa: CASSPRTGMFYEQYF
v_call: TRBV4-1; cdr3_aa: CASSQDPYNQPQHF
v_call: TRBV29-1; cdr3_aa: CSVGLNGELFF
v_call: TRBV7-9; cdr3_aa: CASSKNVGTSGRAAF
v_call: TRBV6-1; cdr3_aa: CASSETGRRTEAFF
v_call: TRBV7-9; cdr3_aa: CASSPMERDGYNEQFF
v_call: TRBV29-1; cdr3_aa: CSVEDAESSYEQYF
v_call: TRBV21-1; cdr3_aa: CASSRGTETSYEQYF
v_call: TRBV11-2; cdr3_aa: CATSPGLAKFQETQYF
v_call: TRBV7-9; cdr3_aa: CASSPGTAEAFF
v_call: TRBV9; cdr3_aa: CASSVAPGLIGNTIYF
v_call: TRBV6-5; cdr3_aa: CARIFTGELFF
v_call: TRBV28; cdr3_aa: CASSFRRVGREFLVQFF
v_call: TRBV6-5; cdr3_aa: CASSSYSDTQYF
v_call: TRBV27; cdr3_aa: CASSFRGAPGVTF
v_call: TRBV7-6; cdr3_aa: CASSLVGRAYNEQFF
v_call: TRBV28; cdr3_aa: CASSDPGEVQPQHF
v_call: TRBV27; cdr3_aa: CASSNRYRDEQYF
v_call: TRBV19; cdr3_aa: CASSIRASEDEQFF
v_call: TRBV29-1; cdr3_aa: CSVERDREAGAEAFF
v_call: TRBV29-1; cdr3_aa: CSVTERVADTQYF
v_call: TRBV27; cdr3_aa: CASSPREGSASPLHF
v_call: TRBV7-9; cdr3_aa: CASSSDGRRDQPQHF
v_call: TRBV5-1; cdr3_aa: CASSPFGTSGFNEQFF
v_call: TRBV7-9; cdr3_aa: CASSHLGQSNTGELFF
v_call: TRBV7-3; cdr3_aa: CASSVVGGTEAFF
v_call: TRBV10-3; cdr3_aa: CAITPGTSGLLDEQFF
v_call: TRBV9; cdr3_aa: CASSVVGQYNEQFF
v_call: TRBV11-2; cdr3_aa: CASSLVQVEGLGWDEQYF
v_call: TRBV30; cdr3_aa: CAWRGASSNQPQHF
v_call: TRBV25-1; cdr3_aa: CASIHGNTEAFF
v_call: TRBV28; cdr3_aa: CASSIIRGVRGEKLFF
v_call: TRBV15; cdr3_aa: CATSKGGVSYEQYF
v_call: TRBV11-2; cdr3_aa: CASSLGRPAYEQYF
v_call: TRBV19; cdr3_aa: CASSYRDRLTEAFF
v_call: TRBV27; cdr3_aa: CASRWDSPGAEAFF
v_call: TRBV14; cdr3_aa: CASSQRAGTPHYGYTF
v_call: TRBV2; cdr3_aa: CASSELLPGTANEKLFF
v_call: TRBV30; cdr3_aa: CAWSATGVSYEQYF
v_call: TRBV4-3; cdr3_aa: CATRDRGLTEAFF
v_call: TRBV5-1; cdr3_aa: CASSPGTGPTEAFF
v_call: TRBV6-5; cdr3_aa: CASSYRDNEKLFF
v_call: TRBV7-9; cdr3_aa: CASSLFPRVAVSSYNEQFF
v_call: TRBV28; cdr3_aa: CATHTKREAGANVLTF